The 25 T cell receptor beta chains presented below share a single source sample, sequenced in a study of T cell changes during pregnancy in multiple sclerosis. The table came from immunoSEQ multiplex PCR; TCRdb's copy has only in-frame clones and leaves some out. The sample carries fewer than 95,000 clones, just under 95% recorded once. The source was peripheral blood, collected in the first trimester of pregnancy. These receptors were collected from a female donor with multiple sclerosis, enrolled in a pregnancy study.

The chain combines TRBV27 with TRBJ2-1, with D unclear. Germline CDR1 is MNHEY and CDR2 is SMNVEV (reference sequence). V was cut by 7 bases and J by 9 bases, with 10 bases left in between. This CDR3 is 11 amino acids long. The CDR3 DNA is TGTGCCAGCATGGTCGGGTTTGAGCAGTTCTTC. It translates to CASMVGFEQFF.

This rearrangement joins TRBV2 to TRBJ2-1, with 9 bases fitting TRBD2. This CDR3 is built from 17 residues. Trimming took 4 bases from V and 4 from J; bases not matched to a gene: 11. Germline V gives CDR1 SNHLY, CDR2 FYNNEI. The chain's CDR3 is CASSASALAGIYNEQFF. The CDR3 DNA sequence: TGTGCCAGCAGTGCCTCAGCGCTAGCGGGGATATACAATGAGCAGTTCTTC.

The J gene is TRBJ1-5, the V gene TRBV6-1, with TRBD1 matching over 7 bases. There are 16 residues in the CDR3. The V gene end was trimmed by 4 bases and the J gene end by 6 bases; junction bases not matched to a gene: 12. Germline CDR1 and CDR2: MNHNS and SASEGT. This CDR3 reads CASSGLETGMSQPQHF. CDR3 nucleotides: TGTGCCAGCAGTGGACTCGAGACAGGGATGAGTCAGCCCCAGCATTTT.

The V and J genes are TRBV16 and TRBJ1-5; D gene uncertain. Trimming removed 1 base at V and 3 bases at J, with 10 bases between. Germline CDR1 KGHSY, CDR2 FQNENV. The CDR3 has 15 residues. CDR3 loop: CASSQLGRLNQPQHF. The CDR3 nucleotides read TGTGCCAGCAGCCAATTAGGCCGACTCAATCAGCCCCAGCATTTT.

The V call is TRBV11-2, the J call TRBJ2-2, with TRBD2 matching 7 bases. This CDR3 spans 14 amino acids. From germline, CDR1 is SGHAT and CDR2 FQNNGV. Trimming at V came to 4 bases and at J to 5 bases, leaving 4 bases not matched to a gene. CDR3 DNA: TGTGCCAGCAGCTCGTGGGGGGGTACCGGGGAGCTGTTTTTT. Translation gives CASSSWGGTGELFF.

The chain links TRBV28 to TRBJ1-4; D not resolved. Germline V lookup: CDR1 MDHEN, CDR2 SYDVKM. This CDR3 contains 17 residues. Trimming removed 1 base at V and 0 bases at J, with 12 bases between. The CDR3 sequence is CASSLFFLSATNEKLFF. Here the CDR3 DNA reads TGTGCCAGCAGTTTATTTTTCCTGTCGGCAACTAATGAAAAACTGTTTTTT.

The genes are TRBV2 and TRBJ2-7, with 12 nucleotides matching TRBD1. The germline gives CDR1 SNHLY, CDR2 FYNNEI. The CDR3 sequence is 15 residues long. Trimming at V came to 4 bases and at J to 7 bases, leaving 8 bases not matched to a gene. The chain's CDR3 is CASSGGDRGPREQYF. The CDR3 nucleotides read TGTGCCAGCAGTGGGGGGGACAGGGGGCCGCGGGAGCAGTACTTC.

The rearrangement uses TRBV5-1 and TRBJ2-5; no definite D call. The CDR3 loop spans 15 amino acids. CDR1 SGHRS and CDR2 YFSETQ come from the germline V gene. V was pared by 3 bases and J by 1 base, with 13 bases between. CDR3 DNA sequence: TGCGCCAGCAGCTATATTGACCCGGGCCAAGAGACCCAGTACTTC. Translating gives CASSYIDPGQETQYF.

The chain couples TRBV28 to TRBJ1-2, with 9 bases identical to TRBD1. Germline loops: CDR1 MDHEN, CDR2 SYDVKM. The CDR3 is 16 residues long. V gave up 6 bases and J gave up 7 bases; unmatched junction bases: 15. This CDR3 reads CASSPSLGTGWVGYTF. CDR3 nucleotide sequence: TGTGCCAGCAGCCCTTCTCTCGGGACAGGGTGGGTTGGCTACACCTTC.

The chain uses TRBV28 and TRBJ1-1; D is possibly TRBD1 (5 bases). The CDR3 is 18 amino acids. Between the trimmed V and J ends, which lost 0 bases and 10 bases, there was a span of 27 bases. Looked up from germline, CDR1 is MDHEN and CDR2 is SYDVKM. The CDR3: CASSLWGRAVGTLVRAFF. CDR3 coding DNA: TGTGCCAGCAGTTTATGGGGGAGGGCCGTCGGGACGTTAGTCCGAGCTTTCTTT.

This rearrangement joins TRBV14 to TRBJ1-5; TRBD1 aligns across 10 bases. Per the germline V gene, CDR1 is SGHDN and CDR2 is FVKESK. Trimming cost V 4 bases and J 5 bases; bases outside gene matches: 14. The CDR3 length is 18 residues. The CDR3 protein is CASSRRDRGQPHHQPQHF. The CDR3, as DNA: TGTGCCAGCAGCCGAAGGGACAGGGGCCAACCACATCATCAGCCCCAGCATTTT.

V usage is TRBV10-3 and J usage is TRBJ1-2, with 10 nucleotides matching TRBD1. In germline, CDR1 is ENHRY, CDR2 SYGVKD. V shed 7 bases, J shed 3 bases, and the junction held 5 bases outside the gene matches. The CDR3 length is 14 residues. The CDR3 region is CAITQGQGDYGYTF. CDR3 DNA: TGTGCCATCACCCAAGGACAGGGGGACTATGGCTACACCTTC.

This sequence joins TRBV5-1 and TRBJ2-1, with D perhaps TRBD2 (7 bases). The CDR3 is 12 residues long. Germline loops: CDR1 SGHRS, CDR2 YFSETQ. V was trimmed by 0 bases and J by 10 bases, leaving 8 bases between them. The CDR3 loop is CASSLGGGEQFF. The CDR3 coding sequence is TGCGCCAGCAGCTTGGGGGGGGGCGAGCAGTTCTTC.

The chain is built from TRBV29-1 and TRBJ2-3; D is undetermined. This CDR3 is 14 amino acids long. Germline-derived CDR1 and CDR2 are SQVTM and ANQGSEA. Trimming cost V 4 bases and J 1 base, with 12 bases left between them. The chain's CDR3 is CSVVAARGTDTQYF. DNA of the CDR3: TGCAGCGTTGTGGCTGCACGGGGCACAGATACGCAGTATTTT.

The V gene is TRBV11-2, the J gene TRBJ2-1; the match to TRBD2 covers 11 bases. The V segment lost 0 bases and the J segment 0 bases; nucleotides outside the gene matches: 1. Germline loops: CDR1 SGHAT, CDR2 FQNNGV. This CDR3 region has 17 residues. CDR3 residues: CASSLDTSGSSYNEQFF. In DNA, the CDR3 is TGTGCCAGCAGCTTAGATACTAGCGGGAGCTCCTACAATGAGCAGTTCTTC.

This clone has only one observation. This chain links TRBV30 with TRBJ1-1; D call uncertain. In germline, CDR1 is GTSNPN, CDR2 SVGIG (reference sequence). This CDR3 spans 13 amino acids. V was clipped by 0 bases and J by 4 bases, with 9 bases between them. CDR3 nucleotides: TGTGCCTGGAGTGTACGACCAGGCACTGAAGCTTTCTTT. It is translated as CAWSVRPGTEAFF.

J is TRBJ2-1 and V is TRBV10-3; 8 positions match TRBD2. Germline V gives CDR1 ENHRY, CDR2 SYGVKD. The V segment lost 4 bases and the J segment 4 bases; nucleotides outside the gene matches: 9. This CDR3 comprises 16 residues. CDR3 in amino acids: CAISGGTAGGYNEQFF. The DNA of the CDR3 is TGTGCCATCAGTGGGGGAACGGCGGGGGGTTACAATGAGCAGTTCTTC.

The chain uses TRBV10-3 and TRBJ2-6, with TRBD1 matching 10 bases. Germline trimming cut 3 bases from V and 0 bases from J; bases unmatched to any gene: 8. This CDR3 region has 19 residues. CDR1 and CDR2 (germline): ENHRY, SYGVKD. CDR3 DNA: TGTGCCATCAGTGAAACCGGGACAGGGGTCATCTCTGGGGCCAACGTCCTGACTTTC. This gives the protein CAISETGTGVISGANVLTF.

This chain uses TRBV29-1 with TRBJ2-7; 8 nucleotides match TRBD1. Germline CDR1 SQVTM, CDR2 ANQGSEA. V lost 7 bases and J lost 1; bases outside the gene matches: 9. The CDR3 has 14 amino acids. CDR3 bases: TGCAGCGCCTCAGACAGGGGCCATTCCTACGAGCAGTACTTC. This codes for CSASDRGHSYEQYF.

The chain uses TRBV4-1 and TRBJ2-1, with 8 bases lining up with TRBD2. The CDR3 consists of 18 residues. Germline assignment: CDR1 MGHRA and CDR2 YSYEKL. Unmatched junction bases numbered 8, after V lost 1 base and J lost 0 bases. CDR3 residues: CASSQGSGDDSSYNEQFF. The CDR3 nucleotides read TGCGCCAGCAGCCAAGGTAGCGGGGACGACAGCTCCTACAATGAGCAGTTCTTC.

This chain connects TRBV18 to TRBJ2-5, with D possibly being TRBD2 (6 bases). The germline CDR1 and CDR2 sequences are KGHSH and LQKENI. Trimming shortened V by 6 bases and J by 4 bases, and 15 bases separated the two germline ends. The CDR3 length is 14 residues. The CDR3 sequence is CASSPVGAGETQYF. As DNA, the CDR3 is TGTGCCAGCTCTCCGGTGGGAGCGGGAGAGACCCAGTACTTC.

The chain carries TRBV4-1 and TRBJ2-1; D uncertain. The V gene lost 0 bases and the J gene lost 4 bases, with 10 bases spanning the gap. This CDR3 is built from 15 residues. Per germline, CDR1 MGHRA and CDR2 YSYEKL. The CDR3 DNA reads TGCGCCAGCAGCCAAGAAGGAACTACGTACAATGAGCAGTTCTTC. Translated: CASSQEGTTYNEQFF.

CDR3 sequence (DNA): TGTGCCAGCAGCTTCCGCTCTGGAAACACCATATATTTT. Encoded protein: CASSFRSGNTIYF. The rearrangement joins TRBV7-8 to TRBJ1-3; D call uncertain. Germline CDR1 SGHVS, CDR2 FQNEAQ. The CDR3 spans 13 residues. Trimming cost V 3 bases and J 0 bases, with 3 bases left between them. Full variable domain (missing parts from reference TRBV7-8 and TRBJ1-3): GAGVSQSPRYKVAKRGQDVALRCDPISGHVSLFWYQQALGQGPEFLTYFQNEAQLDKSGLPSDRFFAERPEGSVSTLKIQRTQQEDSAVYLCASSFRSGNTIYFGEGSWLTVV.

The V call is TRBV5-1, the J call TRBJ1-2; 10 bases map to TRBD1. The CDR3 runs 15 residues. J gave up 2 bases and V 1 base, and 2 bases lay outside the gene matches. Germline CDR1 reads SGHRS; CDR2 reads YFSETQ. The CDR3 nucleotides are TGCGCCAGCAGCTTGAGACAGGGGGCAAACTATGGCTACACCTTC. Translated, it gives CASSLRQGANYGYTF.

The chain couples TRBV12-5 to TRBJ2-1; 16 nucleotides align to TRBD2. V lost 5 bases and J lost 5; bases outside the gene matches: 6. CDR1 is LGHNT and CDR2 is FRNRAP in the germline V gene. CDR3 size: 17 residues. The CDR3 region is CASGPGTSGGAHNEQFF. CDR3 DNA: TGTGCTAGTGGTCCCGGGACTAGCGGGGGGGCCCACAATGAGCAGTTCTTC.